Listed below are T cell receptor beta chains from one sample, sequenced in a study of CD8+ T cells in alopecia areata. The data were produced by immunoSEQ multiplex PCR, yet TCRdb's version contains in-frame clones alone and is incomplete. The sample carries 100,000 to 150,000 clones, 45% to 65% recorded once. This specimen consisted of CD4+ T cells sorted from blood, obtained at week 0. Receptors were obtained from a human donor with alopecia areata. Each CDR3 is given with its conserved first and last residue. The D gene is left open where the match is weak. The size entry is marked missing in some rows and otherwise reads once, few, many or a size class.

size: NA; V: TRBV28; D: NA; J: TRBJ1-2; DNA: TGTGCCAGTACAGGGAGGATCTATGGCTACACCTTC; CDR3: CASTGRIYGYTF
size: NA; V: TRBV11-2; D: NA; J: TRBJ1-1; DNA: TGTGCCAGCAGCTTAGACAGAGGGGGTGAAGCTTTCTTT; CDR3: CASSLDRGGEAFF
size: few; V: TRBV7-2; D: TRBD2; J: TRBJ2-2; DNA: TGTGCCAGCAGCTTACGGCCTAGCGGGAGGGCCGACGGGGAGCTGTTTTTT; CDR3: CASSLRPSGRADGELFF
size: NA; V: TRBV5-6; D: NA; J: TRBJ1-6; DNA: TGTGCCAGCAGCTTGCCGGGGAAAACGGCACCCCTCCACTTT; CDR3: CASSLPGKTAPLHF
size: NA; V: TRBV6-5; D: NA; J: TRBJ2-2; DNA: TGTGCCAGCAGTTACTCGAGGGGCTCCGGGGAGCTGTTTTTT; CDR3: CASSYSRGSGELFF
size: NA; V: TRBV5-1; D: NA; J: TRBJ1-1; DNA: TGCGCCAGCAGCCCGGGACACTTGAACACTGAAGCTTTCTTT; CDR3: CASSPGHLNTEAFF
size: few; V: TRBV5-1; D: TRBD1; J: TRBJ1-5; DNA: TGCGCCAGCAGCCGAAGGACAGGGGATCAGCCCCAGCATTTT; CDR3: CASSRRTGDQPQHF
size: NA; V: TRBV30; D: NA; J: TRBJ2-6; DNA: TGTGCCGGGGACTCCTCTGGGGCCAACGTCCTGACTTTC; CDR3: CAGDSSGANVLTF
size: few; V: TRBV5-1; D: NA; J: TRBJ1-5; DNA: TGCGCCAGCAGCTTGGCCTCGGGGGCAGGGCAGCCCCAGCATTTT; CDR3: CASSLASGAGQPQHF
size: NA; V: TRBV7-9; D: TRBD2; J: TRBJ2-1; DNA: TGTGCCAGCAGCTACACTGAGCGGGGCTACAATGAGCAGTTCTTC; CDR3: CASSYTERGYNEQFF
size: NA; V: TRBV6-1; D: NA; J: TRBJ1-5; DNA: TGTGCCAGCAGCGTAAACAGGGATCAGCCCCAGCATTTT; CDR3: CASSVNRDQPQHF
size: NA; V: TRBV5-1; D: TRBD1; J: TRBJ2-1; DNA: TGCGCCAGCTTCAGGGACAGGGGGCCCGGTGAGCAGTTCTTC; CDR3: CASFRDRGPGEQFF
size: NA; V: TRBV2; D: NA; J: TRBJ1-5; DNA: TGTGCCAGCAGGAGGGACACTTACAATCAGCCCCAGCATTTT; CDR3: CASRRDTYNQPQHF
size: NA; V: TRBV11-1; D: NA; J: TRBJ2-7; DNA: TGTGCCAGCAGCCTACGGACGGTACCGTCCTACGAGCAGTACTTC; CDR3: CASSLRTVPSYEQYF
size: NA; V: TRBV30; D: TRBD1; J: TRBJ2-1; DNA: TGTGCCTGGAGATACCGGGACAGGGGGCGAAATGAGCAGTTCTTC; CDR3: CAWRYRDRGRNEQFF
size: few; V: TRBV15; D: NA; J: TRBJ1-2; DNA: TGTGCCACCAGCAGAGAGGGAGGCGCCTATGGCTACACCTTC; CDR3: CATSREGGAYGYTF